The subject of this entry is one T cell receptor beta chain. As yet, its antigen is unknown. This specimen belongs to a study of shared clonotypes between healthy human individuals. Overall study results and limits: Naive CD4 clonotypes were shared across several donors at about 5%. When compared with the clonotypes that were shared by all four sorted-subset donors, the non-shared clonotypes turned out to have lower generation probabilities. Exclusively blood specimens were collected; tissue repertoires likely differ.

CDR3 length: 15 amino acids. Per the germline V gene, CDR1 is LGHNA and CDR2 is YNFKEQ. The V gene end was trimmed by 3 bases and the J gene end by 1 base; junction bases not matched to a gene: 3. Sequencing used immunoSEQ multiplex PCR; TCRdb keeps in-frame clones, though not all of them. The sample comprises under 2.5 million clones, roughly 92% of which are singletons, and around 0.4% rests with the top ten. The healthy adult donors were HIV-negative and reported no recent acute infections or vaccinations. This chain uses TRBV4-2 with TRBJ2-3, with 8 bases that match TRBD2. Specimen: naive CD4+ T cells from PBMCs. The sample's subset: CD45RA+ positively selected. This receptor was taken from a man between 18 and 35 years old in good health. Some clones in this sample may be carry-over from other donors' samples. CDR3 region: CASSHFSGGTDTQYF. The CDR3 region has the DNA TGTGCCAGCAGCCACTTTAGCGGGGGCACAGATACGCAGTATTTT.